The clone carrying this TCR beta chain showed up just a few times. What it binds is not known. Molecular-barcoded quantitative 5'-RACE produced these TCR beta libraries. TCRdb re-derived calls from the 5' RACE reads in MiXCR, one entry per CDR3 protein. The repertoire has a few hundred thousand distinct CDR3 sequences, under 25% of them found once; the top ten carry about 16%. This sample stems from a study of CD8 T cells in ankylosing spondylitis. Study-wide results and limits: Existing reports had already noted some motif variants in reactive arthritis synovial fluid and blood. Clones linked to the disease showed a CD8+ phenotype. They occurred at relatively low frequencies in peripheral blood. Blood of patients with ankylosing spondylitis appeared to be characterized by a TCR beta motif of eight or nine highly homologous variants.

CDR3 length: 14 residues. V lost 8 bases and J lost 9; bases outside the gene matches: 12. The germline V gene has CDR1 LNHDA and CDR2 SQIVND (reference sequence). The specimen was blood, either unsorted or a sorted T cell fraction (not recorded which). The chain employs TRBV19 and TRBJ2-1, with TRBD1 matching 8 bases. The clonotype was recovered from a male donor with ankylosing spondylitis. Here the CDR3 DNA reads TGTGCCAGTTCTCCCCGACAGGGGCCTTTTGAGCAGTTCTTC. It specifies CASSPRQGPFEQFF.